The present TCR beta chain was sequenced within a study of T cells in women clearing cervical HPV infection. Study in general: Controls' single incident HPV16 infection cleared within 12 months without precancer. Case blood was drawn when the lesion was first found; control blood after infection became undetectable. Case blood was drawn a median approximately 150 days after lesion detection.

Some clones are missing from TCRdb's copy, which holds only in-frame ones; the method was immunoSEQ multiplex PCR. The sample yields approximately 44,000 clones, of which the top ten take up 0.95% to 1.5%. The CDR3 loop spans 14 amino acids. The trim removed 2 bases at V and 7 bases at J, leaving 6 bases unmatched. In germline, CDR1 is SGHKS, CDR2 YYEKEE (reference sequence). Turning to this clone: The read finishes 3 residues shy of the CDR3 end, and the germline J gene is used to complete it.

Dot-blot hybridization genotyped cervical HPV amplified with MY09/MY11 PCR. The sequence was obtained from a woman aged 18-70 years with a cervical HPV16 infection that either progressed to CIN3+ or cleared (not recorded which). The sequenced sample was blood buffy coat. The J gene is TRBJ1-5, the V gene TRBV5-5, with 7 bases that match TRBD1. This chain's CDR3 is CASSLDQGGQPQHF. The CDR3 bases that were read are TGTGCCAGCAGCTTAGACCAGGGGGGCCAGCCC. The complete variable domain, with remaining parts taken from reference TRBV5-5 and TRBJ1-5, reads DAGVTQSPTHLIKTRGQQVTLRCSPISGHKSVSWYQQVLGQGPQFIFQYYEKEERGRGNFPDRFSARQFPNYSSELNVNALLLGDSALYLCASSLDQGGQPQHFGDGTRLSIL.